The 18 T cell receptor beta chains presented below share a single source sample, sequenced in a study of T cell repertoires in cytomegalovirus infection. TCRdb reanalysed the reads using MiXCR and keeps one entry per CDR3 protein. The sample has fewer than 850,000 distinct CDR3 sequences; 25% to 35% are singletons. For these TCRs, the target antigens are not known. The material was cultured CD8+ T cells from PBMCs, obtained from culture after CMV antigen stimulation. These receptors were taken from a human donor in good health (CMV status not recorded). Some clones in this sample may be carry-over from other donors' samples.

In its sample, this clonotype was seen many times. The chain carries TRBV7-8 and TRBJ2-2, with TRBD1 identical over 8 bases. The ends lost 5 bases at V and 5 bases at J; junction bases unmatched: 7. The germline V gene has CDR1 SGHVS and CDR2 FQNEAQ. The CDR3 is 15 residues long. The chain's CDR3 is CASSVTGEGTGELFF. As DNA, the CDR3 is TGTGCCAGCAGCGTGACAGGGGAAGGAACCGGGGAGCTGTTTTTT.

This chain connects TRBV4-3 to TRBJ2-2, with D perhaps matching TRBD1 (5 bases). Germline V gene data show CDR1 as LGHNA and CDR2 as YSLEER. The V end lost 0 bases, the J end lost 4 bases, and 18 bases lay between the germline ends. The CDR3 covers 18 residues. The CDR3 sequence is CASSQDRIGARSTGELFF. In nucleotides, the CDR3 is TGCGCCAGCAGCCAAGATCGAATAGGGGCGCGGAGCACCGGGGAGCTGTTTTTT.

The CDR3 sequence is CASSGWTSGGFQETQYF. CDR3 DNA: TGTGCCAGCAGCGGATGGACTAGCGGGGGCTTCCAAGAGACCCAGTACTTC. The chain employs TRBV7-2 and TRBJ2-5; 13 nucleotides align to TRBD2. Germline loops: CDR1 SGHTA, CDR2 FQGNSA. The CDR3 is made up of 17 amino acids. With 5 bases clipped from V and 1 base from J, the junction kept 7 bases outside the gene matches.

This chain connects TRBV4-1 to TRBJ2-1; possibly TRBD1 or TRBD2 for D (5 bases each). CDR1 is MGHRA, CDR2 YSYEKL, per germline. The V and J ends lost 4 bases and 5 bases respectively, with 18 bases between them. This CDR3 region has 16 residues. The DNA of the CDR3 is TGCGCCAGCAGCCGCCTGCCCCCTAGGGGAGACAATGAGCAGTTCTTC. It codes for CASSRLPPRGDNEQFF.

V and J are TRBV7-4 and TRBJ2-5, with D hard to call. Deletions cut 4 bases from V and 10 bases from J, with 10 bases between. Germline V gene sequence: CDR1 SGHVT, CDR2 SQSDAQ. CDR3 length: 11 amino acids. Written as DNA, the CDR3 is TGTGCCAGCAGCTCTCCAGTCGGCCAGTACTTC. This codes for CASSSPVGQYF.

On this clonotype itself: One junction end does not reproduce the germline sequence, and a read error may be involved. The V call is TRBV15, the J call TRBJ2-3, with D uncertain. The germline gives CDR1 LNHNV, CDR2 YYDKDF (reference sequence). The CDR3 sequence is 17 residues long. This CDR3 is CVTSRVTSLVDTDTQYF. CDR3 sequence (DNA): TGTGTCACCAGCAGAGTAACCAGCTTGGTCGACACAGATACGCAGTATTTT.

CDR3 region: CASTQGQGDTGELFF. CDR3 sequence (DNA): TGCGCCAGCACCCAGGGGCAGGGGGACACCGGGGAGCTGTTTTTT. This rearrangement joins TRBV23-1 to TRBJ2-2; TRBD1 matches at 7 bases. TRBV23-1 is classed as an ORF, of uncertain function. V was clipped by 7 bases and J by 3 bases; unmatched bases: 8. This CDR3 is 15 amino acids long.

The CDR3 DNA reads as TGTGCCAGCAGAGGGGACAGGGGGTTCTTTGTAGACTATGGCTACACCTTC. This sequence encodes CASRGDRGFFVDYGYTF. V usage is TRBV25-1 and J usage is TRBJ1-2; 11 positions agree with TRBD1. With 6 bases clipped from V and 3 bases from J, the junction kept 12 bases outside the gene matches. CDR1 MGHDK and CDR2 SYGVNS come from the germline V gene. CDR3 length: 17 amino acids.

This clonotype has more than one count but fewer than ten. This sequence joins TRBV7-2 and TRBJ2-7; D may be TRBD2 (6 bases). Trimming removed 5 bases from V and 3 bases from J, with 14 bases in between. CDR1 and CDR2 from the germline V gene are SGHTA and FQGNSA. This CDR3 is built from 14 residues. Written as DNA, the CDR3 is TGTGCCAGCAGCCCCCGGGGGAACCACTACGAGCAGTACTTC. It codes for CASSPRGNHYEQYF.

About this clonotype itself: At one of its ends the junction is not consistent with the germline gene, which may arise from a read error. This chain joins TRBV7-8 and TRBJ1-6; D remains unclear. Germline CDR1 and CDR2: SGHVS and FQNEAQ. This CDR3 has 17 residues. The CDR3 protein is CARSLLWTTSYNSPLHF. The CDR3 nucleotides are TGTGCCAGGAGCTTATTGTGGACTACCTCCTATAATTCACCCCTCCACTTT.

This chain joins TRBV5-6 and TRBJ1-1; 7 bases agree with TRBD1. Germline V gene sequence: CDR1 SGHDT, CDR2 YYEEEE. This CDR3 is built from 14 residues. The J segment lost 4 bases and the V segment lost 6 bases, leaving 9 bases of the junction unmatched. The CDR3 spells CASILRGLGTEAFF. CDR3 sequence (DNA): TGTGCCAGCATCCTCAGGGGGTTGGGCACTGAAGCTTTCTTT.

This clonotype was detected ten times or more. The chain recombines TRBV7-6 with TRBJ2-2; D might be TRBD2 (5 bases). The CDR3 sequence is 14 residues long. V gave up 1 base and J gave up 4 bases, with 7 bases separating them. CDR1 SGHVS and CDR2 FNYEAQ come from the germline V gene. CDR3 DNA sequence: TGTGCCAGCAGCTTAGGGGAGTCCACCGGGGAGCTGTTTTTT. This codes for CASSLGESTGELFF.

This clonotype occurred a few times. The chain is built from TRBV7-9 and TRBJ2-1; 7 bases align to TRBD2. This CDR3 is 14 amino acids long. Per germline, CDR1 SEHNR and CDR2 FQNEAQ (reference sequence). V lost 6 bases and J lost 4; bases outside the gene matches: 6. CDR3 in DNA: TGTGCCAGCAGTAGCGGGCCCGTGTACAATGAGCAGTTCTTC. Translation: CASSSGPVYNEQFF.

This clonotype was detected a few times. This chain links TRBV6-1 with TRBJ1-5, with D maybe TRBD1 (5 bases). Trimming took off 6 bases at V and 2 bases at J, with 14 bases between the two ends. This CDR3 is 15 amino acids long. The germline V gene encodes CDR1 MNHNS and CDR2 SASEGT. The CDR3 DNA reads TGTGCCAGCAGCCCCGGGGGGTTTGGCAATCAGCCCCAGCATTTT. Protein sequence: CASSPGGFGNQPQHF.

A few counts support this clonotype. The genes are TRBV19 and TRBJ1-1; no clear D. Trimming pared 1 base from V and 10 bases from J, leaving 10 bases between. The germline CDR1 and CDR2 sequences are LNHDA and SQIVND (reference sequence). The CDR3 runs 12 residues. The CDR3 loop reads CASSIGTGGAFF. The CDR3 DNA follows: TGTGCCAGTAGTATAGGTACGGGTGGAGCTTTCTTT.

The V call is TRBV7-2, the J call TRBJ1-5, with D unresolved. The V gene's germline CDR1 is SGHTA and CDR2 FQGNSA. V dropped 8 bases and J dropped 5 bases, with 10 bases sitting between them. The CDR3 sequence is 12 residues long. The CDR3 reads CASGFLHQPQHF. The CDR3 DNA is TGTGCCAGCGGATTTCTTCATCAGCCCCAGCATTTT.

This clonotype was found a few times. V and J are TRBV27 and TRBJ1-2, with D perhaps matching TRBD1 (5 bases). CDR1 and CDR2 from the germline V gene are MNHEY and SMNVEV (reference sequence). The V end was cut by 0 bases, the J end by 1 base, with 12 bases between. The CDR3 extends over 16 amino acids. Here the CDR3 reads CASSLSWQGNNYGYTF. The CDR3 coding sequence is TGTGCCAGCAGTTTATCGTGGCAGGGCAATAACTATGGCTACACCTTC.

This clonotype occurred a few times. The chain is built from TRBV7-3 and TRBJ2-2; TRBD1 aligns across 9 bases. Losses at the gene ends were 2 bases for V and 2 bases for J; bases not matched to a gene: 3. The CDR3 contains 16 residues. Germline-derived CDR1 and CDR2 are SGHTA and FQGTGA. CDR3: CASSLGGQGNTGELFF. CDR3 coding DNA: TGTGCCAGCAGCTTAGGGGGACAGGGTAACACCGGGGAGCTGTTTTTT.